One sample yielded the 24 T cell receptor beta chains listed below, sequenced in a study of long-term antiretroviral therapy in people with HIV. At survey level, the immunoSEQ assay was run in its v3.0 version. Only in-frame clones appear in the TCRdb table, and some are missing; sequencing was by immunoSEQ multiplex PCR. Here the sample spans tens of thousands of clones, approximately 86% being singletons. The specimen was unsorted PBMCs, collected about 5 years before starting antiretroviral therapy. Source of these receptors: a man aged 50 to 59 with HIV.

This clone was detected only once. This sequence joins TRBV30 and TRBJ2-5; 8 bases are a match to TRBD1. The CDR3 has 12 amino acids. Germline V CDR1 and CDR2: GTSNPN, SVGIG (reference sequence). V was pared by 5 bases and J by 5 bases, with 4 bases of the junction left unmatched. CDR3 sequence reads: CAWARGRETQYF. Written as DNA, the CDR3 is TGTGCCTGGGCCAGGGGGCGGGAGACCCAGTACTTC.

V and J are TRBV18 and TRBJ2-2; D possibly corresponds to TRBD1 (6 bases). The V end was cut by 3 bases, the J end by 3 bases, with 8 bases between. Germline CDR1 is KGHSH and CDR2 is LQKENI. CDR3 length: 14 amino acids. This CDR3 is CASSPDRYTGELFF. CDR3 coding DNA: TGTGCCAGCTCACCGGACAGATACACCGGGGAGCTGTTTTTT. The full variable domain, with the rest looked up from reference TRBV18 and TRBJ2-2, is NAGVMQNPRHLVRRRGQEARLRCSPMKGHSHVYWYRQLPEEGLKFMVYLQKENIIDESGMPKERFSAEFPKEGPSILRIQQVVRGDSAAYFCASSPDRYTGELFFGEGSRLTVL.

The chain recombines TRBV15 with TRBJ2-7; no reliable D call. This CDR3 is 14 amino acids long. The V end lost 0 bases, the J end lost 4 bases, and 10 bases lay between the germline ends. Per germline, CDR1 LNHNV and CDR2 YYDKDF (reference sequence). The CDR3 DNA is TGTGCCACCAGCAGAGATAGGGTGGGGTACGAGCAGTACTTC. Its translation is CATSRDRVGYEQYF.

The chain couples TRBV10-3 to TRBJ1-5; D is uncertain. The ends were cut back, 1 base at V and 4 bases at J, with 11 bases in the middle. The germline CDR1 and CDR2 sequences are ENHRY and SYGVKD. The CDR3 runs to 15 residues. The CDR3 loop is CAISELGIGNQPQHF. In nucleotides, the CDR3 is TGTGCCATCAGTGAGTTGGGTATTGGGAATCAGCCCCAGCATTTT.

This clone was detected only once. The chain uses TRBV2 and TRBJ1-1; TRBD1 might be the D (5 bases). The CDR3 contains 14 residues. The germline gives CDR1 SNHLY, CDR2 FYNNEI. V lost 8 bases, J lost 2 bases, and 15 bases lay in between. CDR3 in DNA: TGTGCCAGCGATCGGCGGCAGGGAAACACTGAAGCTTTCTTT. Its translation is CASDRRQGNTEAFF.

The rearrangement joins TRBV9 to TRBJ2-2; D not certain. The germline CDR1 and CDR2 sequences are SGDLS and YYNGEE. This CDR3 is built from 14 residues. V dropped 5 bases and J dropped 1 base, with 9 bases sitting between them. CDR3 in amino acids: CASREQENTGELFF. The CDR3 DNA sequence: TGTGCCAGCAGGGAGCAGGAGAACACCGGGGAGCTGTTTTTT.

V gene TRBV5-1 combines with J gene TRBJ2-2, with D possibly called TRBD1 or TRBD2 (6 bases each). From germline, CDR1 is SGHRS and CDR2 YFSETQ. Between the trimmed V and J ends, which lost 6 bases and 1 base, there was a span of 13 bases. The CDR3 is 15 residues long. Written as DNA, the CDR3 is TGCGCCAGCATGGACAGCGGGTTGAACACCGGGGAGCTGTTTTTT. Translation gives CASMDSGLNTGELFF.

The chain couples TRBV15 to TRBJ2-2, with 11 bases fitting TRBD2. J gave up 7 bases and V 1 base, and 5 bases lay outside the gene matches. CDR3 length: 16 amino acids. CDR1 is LNHNV and CDR2 is YYDKDF in the germline V gene (reference sequence). The DNA for the CDR3 is TGTGCCACCAGCAGAGGGCTAGCGGGAGGAGTCGGGGAGCTGTTTTTT. It is translated as CATSRGLAGGVGELFF.

V is TRBV27 and J is TRBJ2-7; TRBD1 agrees at 8 bases. The CDR3 spans 14 residues. Germline-derived CDR1 and CDR2 are MNHEY and SMNVEV (reference sequence). V lost 5 bases and J lost 1; bases outside the gene matches: 4. Written as DNA, the CDR3 is TGTGCCAGCAGTCAACGGACAGGGTCCTACGAGCAGTACTTC. The encoded protein is CASSQRTGSYEQYF.

This chain joins TRBV4-1 and TRBJ1-6; D not resolved. The CDR3 loop spans 14 amino acids. V was pared by 1 base and J by 10 bases, with 11 bases between. CDR1 is MGHRA and CDR2 is YSYEKL in the germline V gene. CDR3 in DNA: TGCGCCAGCAGCCAAGTTCAGACGGAATCACCCCTCCACTTT. Translation: CASSQVQTESPLHF.

The V and J genes are TRBV5-1 and TRBJ2-3; possible D gene TRBD2, 6 bases. V gave up 2 bases and J gave up 0 bases, with 10 bases separating them. CDR1 is SGHRS and CDR2 is YFSETQ in the germline V gene. This CDR3 contains 15 residues. CDR3 amino acids: CASSFGGTSTDTQYF. CDR3 DNA sequence: TGCGCCAGCAGCTTCGGGGGAACTAGCACAGATACGCAGTATTTT.

The chain employs TRBV6-5 and TRBJ2-7; a weak D match, TRBD2 (6 bases). This CDR3 contains 14 residues. V was cut by 6 bases and J by 2 bases, with 14 bases left in between. The germline V gene encodes CDR1 MNHEY and CDR2 SVGAGI. CDR3 sequence (DNA): TGTGCCAGCAGGGTCCGGACTAAGGCCTACGAGCAGTACTTC. This translates into CASRVRTKAYEQYF.

This chain connects TRBV5-1 to TRBJ2-7, with D perhaps assigned TRBD1 or TRBD2 (6 bases each). CDR1 and CDR2 (germline): SGHRS, YFSETQ. V was clipped by 4 bases and J by 7 bases, with 18 bases between them. The CDR3 runs 14 residues. CDR3 region: CASSGRTEDYEQYF. The CDR3 region has the DNA TGCGCCAGCAGCGGGCGGACAGAGGACTATGAGCAGTACTTC. Using reference TRBV5-1 and TRBJ2-7 for the parts outside the CDR3, the full variable domain is KAGVTQTPRYLIKTRGQQVTLSCSPISGHRSVSWYQQTPGQGLQFLFEYFSETQRNKGNFPGRFSGRQFSNSRSEMNVSTLELGDSALYLCASSGRTEDYEQYFGPGTRLTVT.

V is TRBV7-9 and J is TRBJ2-7, with D perhaps being TRBD1 or TRBD2 (5 bases each). This CDR3 has 15 amino acids. Trimming stripped 2 bases from V and 1 base from J, with 12 bases between. The germline V gene has CDR1 SEHNR and CDR2 FQNEAQ (reference sequence). The DNA of the CDR3 is TGTGCCAGCAGCTTATATGGGACCCTGTCCTACGAGCAGTACTTC. Protein: CASSLYGTLSYEQYF.

The chain uses TRBV19 and TRBJ2-7; 7 bases fit TRBD1. Germline CDR1 reads LNHDA; CDR2 reads SQIVND (reference sequence). The CDR3 covers 15 residues. V shed 3 bases and J 9 bases; nucleotides not matched to a gene: 14. The chain's CDR3 is CASSMIGTARIGQYF. For the CDR3, the DNA is TGTGCCAGTAGTATGATCGGGACAGCCCGGATTGGGCAGTACTTC.

The chain has TRBV28 and TRBJ1-5; no clear D. Germline lookup yields CDR1 MDHEN and CDR2 SYDVKM. The V end was cut by 1 base, the J end by 3 bases, with 1 base between. The CDR3 runs 12 residues. CDR3 in DNA: TGTGCCAGCAGTTTATTCAATCAGCCCCAGCATTTT. As protein: CASSLFNQPQHF.

This clone was picked up a small number of times. The V gene is TRBV7-6, the J gene TRBJ1-6; D unresolved. Germline V lookup: CDR1 SGHVS, CDR2 FNYEAQ. Trimming stripped 1 base from V and 3 bases from J, with 1 base between. The CDR3 is 13 residues long. This chain's CDR3 is CASSLGYNSPLHF. The CDR3, as DNA: TGTGCCAGCAGCTTAGGCTATAATTCACCCCTCCACTTT. The full variable domain, rest sourced from reference TRBV7-6 and TRBJ1-6, is GAGVSQSPRYKVTKRGQDVALRCDPISGHVSLYWYRQALGQGPEFLTYFNYEAQQDKSGLPNDRFSAERPEGSISTLTIQRTEQRDSAMYRCASSLGYNSPLHFGNGTRLTVT.

The CDR3 region has the DNA TGTGCCAGCAGCCCGGTCGGCCTCACCTACAATGAGCAGTTCTTC. Protein sequence: CASSPVGLTYNEQFF. The rearrangement links TRBV5-4 to TRBJ2-1; D uncertain. Deletions cut 4 bases from V and 2 bases from J, with 13 bases between. Germline V CDR1 and CDR2: SGHNT, YYREEE (reference sequence). The CDR3 extends over 15 amino acids.

The chain has TRBV19 and TRBJ1-3; D is unresolved. This CDR3 contains 17 residues. V was cut by 1 base and J by 4 bases, with 17 bases left in between. Germline CDR1 is LNHDA and CDR2 is SQIVND (reference sequence). CDR3 loop: CASSIAVKGFEGNTIYF. The CDR3 DNA follows: TGTGCCAGTAGTATAGCCGTGAAGGGATTTGAAGGAAACACCATATATTTT.

This clone is medium-sized by share. The gene calls are TRBV6-4 and TRBJ2-7; 8 bases match TRBD2. Losses at the gene ends were 6 bases for V and 2 bases for J; bases not matched to a gene: 9. The germline V gene has CDR1 MRHNA and CDR2 SNTAGT. The length of the CDR3 is 15 residues. The CDR3 DNA reads TGTGCCAGCAGCGCCTTAGCGGGGTCCACCTACGAGCAGTACTTC. Translated, it gives CASSALAGSTYEQYF.

This chain uses TRBV18 with TRBJ2-7, with D unresolved. Trimming cost V 5 bases and J 0 bases, with 11 bases left between them. The CDR3 loop spans 14 amino acids. Germline loops: CDR1 KGHSH, CDR2 LQKENI. In DNA, the CDR3 is TGTGCCAGCTCAACGGGTCTACTCTCCTACGAGCAGTACTTC. Protein product: CASSTGLLSYEQYF.

The J gene is TRBJ2-3, the V gene TRBV7-9, with 10 bases lining up with TRBD1. Trimming cost V 5 bases and J 4 bases; bases outside gene matches: 15. The CDR3 has 18 amino acids. Germline V lookup: CDR1 SEHNR, CDR2 FQNEAQ (reference sequence). CDR3 bases: TGTGCCAGCAGCGACCGGGACAGGGGAAAGGGTATCCCAGATACGCAGTATTTT. Translating gives CASSDRDRGKGIPDTQYF.

This chain joins TRBV5-1 and TRBJ2-2; 12 positions agree with TRBD2. Trimming took 0 bases from V and 6 from J; bases not matched to a gene: 6. The CDR3 runs 17 residues. The germline gives CDR1 SGHRS, CDR2 YFSETQ. The CDR3 DNA follows: TGCGCCAGCAGCTTGGGACTAGCGGGAGCTCGAGCCGGGGAGCTGTTTTTT. This sequence encodes CASSLGLAGARAGELFF.

J is TRBJ1-3 and V is TRBV28, with D perhaps matching TRBD1 (6 bases). This CDR3 has 16 residues. V was cut by 6 bases and J by 7 bases, with 22 bases left in between. Germline-derived CDR1 and CDR2 are MDHEN and SYDVKM. The CDR3 reads CASRPRGELGANTIYF. The CDR3 DNA sequence: TGTGCCAGCAGACCCCGGGGGGAGCTGGGGGCCAACACCATATATTTT.